This T cell receptor (beta chain) was observed in a study of blood T cell repertoires in COVID-19. In the study overall: COVID-19 samples collected from the United States, Italy and Spain covered acute and convalescent phases. Sources were T cells, B-cell-depleted T cells, or PBMCs; the material itself was cDNA or gDNA.

The assay was immunoSEQ multiplex PCR, and TCRdb's table has in-frame clones only and misses some. Here the sample spans around 72,000 clones, 80% to 90% being singletons. Germline CDR1 is SQVTM and CDR2 is ANQGSEA. The CDR3 consists of 13 residues. Trimming stripped 5 bases from V and 0 bases from J, with 8 bases between. Sample: peripheral blood. The clonotype was recovered from a woman aged 70 to 79 with acute or convalescent COVID-19. The chain uses TRBV29-1 and TRBJ1-5; D ambiguous. The CDR3 coding sequence is TGCAGCGTTCGAACAGATAGCAATCAGCCCCAGCATTTT. Translation gives CSVRTDSNQPQHF.